These T cell receptor beta chains were read from a single sample in a study of shared clonotypes between healthy human individuals. TCRdb keeps only in-frame clones here, not all; method: immunoSEQ multiplex PCR. The sample lists some 1 million clones, around 74% seen once, with approximately 1.5% in the top ten. Sequenced sample: memory CD4+ T cells sorted from blood. The receptors were gathered from a man aged 18 to 29 in good health. Both conserved end residues are part of each CDR3. D genes are given only for firm matches. Clone size is stated in some rows and not others, as once, few, many or a class when expanded.

TRBV30,NA,TRBJ2-5,NA,CAWSELASTARGETQYF,TGTGCCTGGAGTGAATTGGCATCGACAGCCAGGGGAGAGACCCAGTACTTC
TRBV10-3,NA,TRBJ1-3,NA,CAIRETGSGNTIYF,TGTGCCATCAGGGAGACGGGGTCAGGAAACACCATATATTTT
TRBV10-3,NA,TRBJ1-2,few,CAISESGYSGSYGYTF,TGTGCCATCAGTGAGTCGGGGTACTCAGGGAGCTATGGCTACACCTTC
TRBV28,TRBD1,TRBJ1-1,NA,CASSFVDRAINTEAFF,TGTGCCAGCAGTTTCGTGGACAGGGCTATAAACACTGAAGCTTTCTTT
TRBV5-1,TRBD2,TRBJ2-5,NA,CASSFSGGETQYF,TGCGCCAGCAGCTTTAGCGGGGGAGAGACCCAGTACTTC
TRBV10-3,NA,TRBJ2-5,few,CAISEPRDGAGRTQYF,TGTGCCATCAGTGAGCCCCGGGACGGAGCAGGTCGGACCCAGTACTTC
TRBV18,NA,TRBJ1-3,few,CASSPGSTLSGNTIYF,TGTGCCAGCTCACCTGGGTCTACTCTTTCTGGAAACACCATATATTTT
TRBV28,NA,TRBJ1-2,once,CASSLGAGYTF,TGTGCCAGCAGTTTGGGGGCTGGCTACACCTTC
TRBV19,TRBD1,TRBJ1-1,NA,CASSITRGDTEAFF,TGTGCCAGTAGTATTACCAGGGGGGACACTGAAGCTTTCTTT
TRBV11-3,TRBD2,TRBJ2-3,NA,CASSFGTSVADTQYF,TGTGCCAGCAGCTTCGGGACTAGCGTAGCGGATACGCAGTATTTT
TRBV7-9,TRBD2,TRBJ2-4,NA,CASSEGLAGSQYF,TGTGCCAGCAGCGAGGGACTAGCGGGGTCTCAGTACTTC
TRBV5-4,NA,TRBJ2-6,NA,CASSLSIGSGANVLTF,TGTGCCAGCAGCTTATCAATCGGCTCTGGGGCCAACGTCCTGACTTTC
TRBV2,NA,TRBJ1-5,few,CASSRATAVQPQHF,TGTGCCAGCAGTCGAGCGACAGCCGTGCAGCCCCAGCATTTT
TRBV9,NA,TRBJ2-1,NA,CASSGETATSYNEQFF,TGTGCCAGCAGCGGGGAGACGGCCACATCCTACAATGAGCAGTTCTTC
TRBV10-3,NA,TRBJ2-7,NA,CAISRGGMTYEQYF,TGTGCCATCAGTCGCGGCGGAATGACCTACGAGCAGTACTTC
TRBV7-2,NA,TRBJ2-7,once,CASSLAASDYEQYF,TGTGCCAGCAGCTTAGCGGCCAGCGACTACGAGCAGTACTTC
TRBV6-6,NA,TRBJ2-4,NA,CASSNTRVGKNIQYF,TGTGCCAGCAGTAATACTAGGGTTGGCAAAAACATTCAGTACTTC
TRBV5-4,TRBD2,TRBJ2-7,NA,CASSLAGLAVQEQYF,TGTGCCAGCAGCTTGGCGGGACTAGCAGTCCAAGAGCAGTACTTC
TRBV4-2,NA,TRBJ1-6,few,CASSQESFGWSSYNSPLHF,TGTGCCAGCAGCCAAGAGAGTTTCGGATGGAGCTCCTATAATTCACCCCTCCACTTT
TRBV6-1,TRBD2,TRBJ2-7,NA,CASRALTSGTHEQYF,TGTGCCAGCAGGGCTTTGACTAGCGGGACCCACGAGCAGTACTTC
TRBV7-6,NA,TRBJ2-7,NA,CASSLYAGDTYEQYF,TGTGCCAGCAGCTTATATGCAGGGGATACCTACGAGCAGTACTTC
TRBV21-1,NA,TRBJ1-6,NA,CASSPPSSRASPLHF,TGTGCCAGCAGCCCCCCCTCCAGCCGGGCTTCACCCCTCCACTTT
TRBV2,TRBD2,TRBJ2-2,NA,CASRTGTKNTGELFF,TGTGCCAGCAGGACCGGGACTAAAAACACCGGGGAGCTGTTTTTT
TRBV5-6,TRBD2,TRBJ2-5,few,CASSLAGRQTSGIGTQYF,TGTGCCAGCAGCTTGGCGGGTCGCCAAACTAGCGGGATTGGGACCCAGTACTTC
TRBV5-1,TRBD1,TRBJ2-3,NA,CASSLQGRGTTDTQYF,TGCGCCAGCAGCTTGCAAGGCAGGGGGACAACAGATACGCAGTATTTT
TRBV13,NA,TRBJ1-4,NA,CASSSPYEKLFF,TGTGCCAGCAGCTCCCCCTATGAAAAACTGTTTTTT
TRBV5-4,NA,TRBJ1-5,NA,CASSHSIDRKQPQHF,TGCGCCAGCAGCCACTCTATCGACAGGAAACAGCCCCAGCATTTT
TRBV10-2,NA,TRBJ1-1,once,CASITGTANTEAFF,TGCGCCAGCATCACCGGGACGGCGAACACTGAAGCTTTCTTT
TRBV7-9,NA,TRBJ1-2,many,CASSPTGGSYGYTF,TGTGCCAGCAGCCCGACGGGCGGAAGCTATGGCTACACCTTC
TRBV10-1,NA,TRBJ2-7,few,CASKMGPGGPDYYEQYF,TGCGCCAGCAAAATGGGGCCAGGGGGGCCTGACTACTACGAGCAGTACTTC
TRBV5-6,NA,TRBJ2-3,few,CASSLDRGVTDTQYF,TGTGCCAGCAGCTTAGATAGGGGCGTCACAGATACGCAGTATTTT
TRBV2,TRBD1,TRBJ1-1,NA,CASRARTGEFEAFF,TGTGCCAGCAGGGCCAGGACAGGGGAATTTGAAGCTTTCTTT
TRBV23-1,TRBD1,TRBJ1-5,NA,CASSQSMKGQNYQPQHF,TGCGCCAGCAGTCAATCAATGAAGGGACAGAACTATCAGCCCCAGCATTTT
TRBV7-3,NA,TRBJ2-5,NA,CASSLTPEETQYF,TGTGCCAGCAGCTTAACGCCAGAAGAGACCCAGTACTTC
TRBV4-1,TRBD2,TRBJ2-5,NA,CASSPMSGGLQETQYF,TGCGCCAGCAGCCCAATGAGCGGGGGCCTACAAGAGACCCAGTACTTC
TRBV25-1,TRBD1,TRBJ1-4,NA,CASRETGVGKLFF,TGTGCCAGCAGAGAGACAGGGGTGGGAAAACTGTTTTTT
TRBV5-4,TRBD1,TRBJ1-6,few,CASSRVGTVNSPLHF,TGTGCCAGCAGTCGCGTCGGGACAGTTAATTCACCCCTCCACTTT
TRBV28,NA,TRBJ2-4,many,CASSTGSIQYF,TGTGCCAGCAGTACAGGGTCCATTCAGTACTTC
TRBV19,TRBD1,TRBJ1-4,NA,CASNSGGMKNLFF,TGTGCCAGTAACTCAGGGGGAATGAAAAATCTGTTTTTT
TRBV30,NA,TRBJ1-2,NA,CAWSVAGHWIF,TGTGCCTGGAGTGTAGCGGGTCATTGGATCTTC
TRBV6-6,NA,TRBJ1-1,NA,CASSYGGTGTEAFF,TGTGCCAGCAGTTATGGGGGGACGGGCACTGAAGCTTTCTTT
TRBV21-1,NA,TRBJ2-7,NA,CASSKEAGVSYEQYF,TGTGCCAGCAGCAAAGAAGCGGGGGTCTCCTACGAGCAGTACTTC
TRBV18,NA,TRBJ1-1,NA,CASSPDLNTEAFF,TGTGCCAGCTCACCAGATTTGAACACTGAAGCTTTCTTT
TRBV7-2,TRBD1,TRBJ2-7,NA,CASSSGGPSYEQYF,TGTGCCAGCAGCTCAGGGGGCCCCTCCTACGAGCAGTACTTC
TRBV28,NA,TRBJ1-4,NA,CASLPGNYNEKLFF,TGTGCCAGCCTACCGGGGAACTATAATGAAAAACTGTTTTTT